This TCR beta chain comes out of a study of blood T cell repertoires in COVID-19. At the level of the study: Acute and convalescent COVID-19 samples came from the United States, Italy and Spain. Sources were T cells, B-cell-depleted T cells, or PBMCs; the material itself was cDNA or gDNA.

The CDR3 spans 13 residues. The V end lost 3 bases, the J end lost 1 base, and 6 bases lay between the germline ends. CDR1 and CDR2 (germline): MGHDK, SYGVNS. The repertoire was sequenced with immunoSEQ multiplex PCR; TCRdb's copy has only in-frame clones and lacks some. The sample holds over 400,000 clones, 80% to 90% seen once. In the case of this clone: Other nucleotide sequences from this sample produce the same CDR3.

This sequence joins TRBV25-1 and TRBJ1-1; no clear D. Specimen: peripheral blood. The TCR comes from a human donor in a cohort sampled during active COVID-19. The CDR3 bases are TGTGCCAGCAGTGAGTTAGCGAACACTGAAGCTTTCTTT. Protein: CASSELANTEAFF.